Following are 18 T cell receptor beta chains from one sample sequenced in a study of tumor and adjacent non-tumor tissue in lung cancer. This sample's RNA came from whole unsorted tissue. Three rounds of nested PCR, following a modified ARM-PCR protocol, produced the TCRbeta library. TCRdb itself ran the multiplex PCR reads through MiXCR, one entry per CDR3 protein. Here the sample spans approximately 150,000 distinct CDR3 sequences, approximately 70% being singletons. The sequencing input was lung tumor tissue. These receptors were obtained from a man in his sixties with small cell lung cancer.

This clonotype was observed a handful of times. The chain links TRBV7-8 to TRBJ2-7, with D maybe TRBD2 (5 bases). The V gene's germline CDR1 is SGHVS and CDR2 FQNEAQ. V was shortened by 2 bases and J by 2 bases, with 19 bases between the two germline ends. The CDR3 sequence is 17 residues long. The CDR3 sequence is CASSLTGLTSGAYEQYF. CDR3 nucleotides: TGTGCCAGCAGCTTAACGGGTCTTACTAGTGGGGCCTACGAGCAGTACTTC.

This clonotype came up many times. A much larger clone differs by one base, so this may be a read error. The rearrangement uses TRBV11-2 and TRBJ1-2; 9 positions match TRBD1. The CDR3 is 15 amino acids. Trimming at V came to 5 bases and at J to 7 bases, leaving 11 bases not matched to a gene. Germline V gene sequence: CDR1 SGHAT, CDR2 FQNNGV. Here the CDR3 DNA reads TGTGCCAGCAGCCCCGAATGGACAGGGGACTGTGGCTACACCTTC. It translates to CASSPEWTGDCGYTF.

As regards this clonotype: This sequence may be a read error, since a much larger clone differs from it by one base. In DNA form, the CDR3 reads TGTGCCAGCAACCCGACAGGGGGAAGGGGCTACACCTTC. Translated, it gives CASNPTGGRGYTF. This chain connects TRBV6-5 to TRBJ1-2; 9 nucleotides align to TRBD1. The CDR3 totals 13 residues. Germline CDR1 is MNHEY and CDR2 is SVGAGI. V gave up 7 bases and J gave up 8 bases; unmatched junction bases: 8.

A single count supports this clonotype. V gene TRBV4-2 combines with J gene TRBJ1-5; 10 bases match TRBD1. Germline CDR1 LGHNA, CDR2 YNFKEQ. The CDR3 length is 15 residues. V gave up 4 bases and J gave up 3 bases; unmatched junction bases: 3. This chain's CDR3 is CASSPGQGYNQPQHF. DNA of the CDR3: TGTGCCAGCAGCCCGGGACAGGGGTACAATCAGCCCCAGCATTTT.

The rearrangement links TRBV20-1 to TRBJ1-2; the D is unclear. CDR1 is DFQATT, CDR2 SNEGSKA, per germline (reference sequence). This CDR3 is 13 amino acids long. V gave up 0 bases and J gave up 9 bases, with 14 bases separating them. The CDR3 sequence: CSARDRTLGSYTF. The CDR3 nucleotides are TGCAGTGCTAGAGATAGGACCCTTGGGAGCTACACCTTC.

This clonotype was counted only a few times. The chain has TRBV11-2 and TRBJ2-1; 9 nucleotides line up with TRBD2. The CDR3 has 15 residues. CDR1 SGHAT and CDR2 FQNNGV come from the germline V gene. V lost 3 bases, J lost 9 bases, and 9 bases stayed unmatched. In DNA, the CDR3 is TGTGCCAGCAGCTTCCTAGCGGGGTGGCCGGCTGAGCAGTTCTTC. Translated: CASSFLAGWPAEQFF.

As for this clonotype: This may be a read error: a much more frequent sequence differs by one nucleotide. The chain uses TRBV29-1 and TRBJ2-3; a weak D match, TRBD2 (7 bases). Germline CDR1 and CDR2: SQVTM and ANQGSEA. V gave up 4 bases and J gave up 6 bases, with 17 bases separating them. CDR3 length: 14 amino acids. CDR3 DNA sequence: TGCAGCGTTGGCGGGGGACATCCCGGGGATACGCAGTATTTT. It yields the protein CSVGGGHPGDTQYF.

Only a few counts were recorded for this clonotype. The chain links TRBV28 to TRBJ2-1; D perhaps matches TRBD1 (7 bases). This CDR3 is built from 15 residues. The germline V and J ends were trimmed by 5 bases and 5 bases, with 16 bases remaining between them. Germline CDR1 reads MDHEN; CDR2 reads SYDVKM. Here the CDR3 reads CASSPTGRGDNEQFF. Here the CDR3 DNA reads TGTGCCAGCAGTCCGACTGGCAGGGGGGACAATGAGCAGTTCTTC.

The rearrangement links TRBV28 to TRBJ1-5, with TRBD1 matching over 7 bases. Germline-derived CDR1 and CDR2 are MDHEN and SYDVKM. This CDR3 spans 17 amino acids. V lost 4 bases to trimming and J lost 0 bases; unmatched junction nucleotides: 9. The DNA of the CDR3 is TGTGCCAGCAGTTCCCCTACAGGGGAGGGTAGCAATCAGCCCCAGCATTTT. Translating gives CASSSPTGEGSNQPQHF.

The V and J genes are TRBV6-1 and TRBJ2-3, with no clear D. Germline-derived CDR1 and CDR2 are MNHNS and SASEGT. This CDR3 has 15 amino acids. CDR3 amino acids: CAGSEAAGNTDTQYF. The DNA of the CDR3 is TGTGCAGGCAGTGAAGCAGCAGGAAACACAGATACGCAGTATTTT.

This clonotype was counted a few times. The CDR3 loop reads CASSYRPDGWTEAFF. The CDR3 DNA is TGTGCCAGCAGTTACAGACCCGATGGGTGGACTGAAGCTTTCTTT. The chain recombines TRBV6-5 with TRBJ1-1; unclear D gene. The germline gives CDR1 MNHEY, CDR2 SVGAGI. This CDR3 is built from 15 residues. The V end was cut by 2 bases, the J end by 5 bases, with 15 bases between.

This clonotype came up many times. The CDR3 DNA reads TGTGCCGTCCCTCCTGCACGAAGTACTAACTATGGCTACACCTTC. Its protein is CAVPPARSTNYGYTF. The chain joins TRBV6-1 to TRBJ1-2, with D unclear. This CDR3 is built from 15 residues. Germline CDR1 is MNHNS and CDR2 is SASEGT. V was cut by 11 bases and J by 0 bases, with 19 bases left in between.

The rearrangement uses TRBV6-5 and TRBJ1-6, with D perhaps TRBD1 (5 bases). Germline CDR1 MNHEY, CDR2 SVGAGI. This CDR3 has 13 amino acids. CDR3 DNA: TGTGTCTACAGTGGCGCCAGGGATTCACCCCTCCACTTT. It codes for CVYSGARDSPLHF.

This clonotype was picked up many times. The chain combines TRBV12-3 or TRBV12-4 with TRBJ2-3, with a tentative D call TRBD2 (5 bases). Trimming took off 8 bases at V and 2 bases at J, with 14 bases between the two ends. CDR3 length: 14 residues. Here the CDR3 DNA reads TGTGCCAGCTCAACCCGGGGTCACACAGATACGCAGTATTTT. It encodes CASSTRGHTDTQYF.

This clonotype was picked up a small number of times. The V gene is TRBV6-6, the J gene TRBJ1-6; D is uncertain. The CDR3 has 12 residues. Germline V gives CDR1 MNHNY, CDR2 SVGAGI (reference sequence). Trimming removed 5 bases from V and 8 bases from J, with 7 bases in between. The CDR3 coding sequence is TGTGCCAGCAGTGTTCGTTATTCACCCCTCCACTTT. Its protein is CASSVRYSPLHF.

This clonotype showed up many times. The chain employs TRBV11-1 and TRBJ1-2; no clear D. Germline-derived CDR1 and CDR2 are SGHAT and FQDESV (reference sequence). The CDR3 consists of 13 residues. V lost 1 base and J 4 bases, leaving 7 bases between the germline ends. Here the CDR3 reads CASSLGSFYGYTF. For the CDR3, the DNA is TGTGCCAGCAGCTTAGGCTCTTTCTATGGCTACACCTTC.

The genes are TRBV12-3 or TRBV12-4 and TRBJ2-5; 7 bases are a match to TRBD1. The CDR3 has 14 amino acids. With V trimmed by 8 bases and J by 5 bases, 11 bases remained unmatched. The CDR3 is CASSHPQGIETQYF. The CDR3 coding sequence is TGTGCCAGCTCACACCCACAGGGGATTGAGACCCAGTACTTC.

The gene calls are TRBV20-1 and TRBJ2-1; D uncertain. The CDR3 is 14 amino acids. Germline loops: CDR1 DFQATT, CDR2 SNEGSKA (reference sequence). V was clipped by 4 bases and J by 4 bases, with 14 bases between them. The CDR3 DNA sequence: TGCAGTGCTAACTCGACTCTAAATTACAATGAGCAGTTCTTC. This gives the protein CSANSTLNYNEQFF.